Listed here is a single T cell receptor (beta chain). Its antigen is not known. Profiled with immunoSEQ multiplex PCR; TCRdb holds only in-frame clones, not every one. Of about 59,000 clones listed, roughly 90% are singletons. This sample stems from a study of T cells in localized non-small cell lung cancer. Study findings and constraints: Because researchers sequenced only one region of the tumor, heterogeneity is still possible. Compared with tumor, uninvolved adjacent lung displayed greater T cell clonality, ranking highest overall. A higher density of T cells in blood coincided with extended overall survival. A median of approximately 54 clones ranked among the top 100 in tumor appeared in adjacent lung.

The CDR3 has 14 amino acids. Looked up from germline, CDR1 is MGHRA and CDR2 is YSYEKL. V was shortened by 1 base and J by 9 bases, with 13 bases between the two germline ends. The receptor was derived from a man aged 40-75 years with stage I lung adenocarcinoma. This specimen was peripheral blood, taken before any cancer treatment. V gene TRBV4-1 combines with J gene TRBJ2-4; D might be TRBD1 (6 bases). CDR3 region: CASSQGGDIRIQYF. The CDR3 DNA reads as TGCGCCAGCAGCCAAGGAGGGGACATCCGCATTCAGTACTTC.